This T cell receptor (beta chain) was profiled in a study of control samples from healthy donors and cancer patients. This table comes from immunoSEQ multiplex PCR, and its TCRdb copy is limited to in-frame clones, with some not included. The table lists more than 95,000 clones, approximately 92% of them singletons. The CDR3 length is 17 residues. The germline CDR1 and CDR2 sequences are SGHAT and FQNNGV. Trimming took 6 bases from V and 1 from J, leaving 21 bases between them. The chain is built from TRBV11-2 and TRBJ1-1; D perhaps matches TRBD1 (6 bases). The sequence was collected from a woman aged 50 to 60 with colorectal cancer. Sequencing was performed on PBMCs. CDR3 amino acids: CASRPGDGGAKNTEAFF. The CDR3 DNA follows: TGTGCCAGCAGACCAGGGGATGGAGGGGCCAAGAACACTGAAGCTTTCTTT.